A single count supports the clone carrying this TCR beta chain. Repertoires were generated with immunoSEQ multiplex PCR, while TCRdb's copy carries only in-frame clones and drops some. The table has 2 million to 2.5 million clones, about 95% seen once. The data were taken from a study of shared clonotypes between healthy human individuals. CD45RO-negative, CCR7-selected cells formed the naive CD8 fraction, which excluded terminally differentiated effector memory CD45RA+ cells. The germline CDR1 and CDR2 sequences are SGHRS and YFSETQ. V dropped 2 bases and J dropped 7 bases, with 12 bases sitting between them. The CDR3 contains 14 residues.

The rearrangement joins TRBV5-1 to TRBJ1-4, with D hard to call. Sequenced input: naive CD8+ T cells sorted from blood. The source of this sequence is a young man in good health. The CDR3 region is CASSFSDLSEKLFF. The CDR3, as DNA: TGCGCCAGCAGCTTCAGCGATTTAAGTGAAAAACTGTTTTTT.